This T cell receptor (beta chain) was identified during a study of Tregs in tolerant kidney transplant recipients. Study-wide points: No direct test of biological reproducibility was done here. Expanding Tregs on activated donor B cells appeared to best identify donor-specific TCRbeta clones. Few patients were studied, so findings need validation in larger groups.

Clones were read by immunoSEQ multiplex PCR, and TCRdb kept only the in-frame ones, dropping some. Of some 60,000 clones in the sample, around 82% were seen once. Concerning this clone itself: Its specificity is not known.

Germline V gene data show CDR1 as SNHLY and CDR2 as FYNNEI. V lost 8 bases, J lost 5 bases, and 13 bases stayed unmatched. The CDR3 has 18 amino acids. Unstimulated regulatory T cells (CD4+CD25+CD127-), CD4+CD25- non-regulatory cells, CD4 and CD8 cells were FACS-sorted from thawed PBMCs. The chain is built from TRBV2 and TRBJ2-2; 14 bases map to TRBD2. The material sequenced was CD4+ T cells from blood. This receptor was identified in a human donor in good health. In DNA form, the CDR3 reads TGTGCCAGCGGGACGGGACTAGCGGGAGTTATGCGGACCGGGGAGCTGTTTTTT. Its translation is CASGTGLAGVMRTGELFF.